The following is a T cell receptor (beta chain) sequence with its context. What it binds is not known. TCRdb itself ran the reads through MiXCR, one entry per CDR3 protein. The table records about 55,000 distinct CDR3 sequences, over 15% of them present only once. The CDR3 runs to 13 residues. CDR1 SGDLS and CDR2 YYNGEE come from the germline V gene. V lost 4 bases to trimming and J lost 6 bases; unmatched junction nucleotides: 7. The data belong to a study of T cell repertoires in cytomegalovirus infection. Overall study context: Researchers turned to recently identified HLA-C-restricted CMV epitopes as well as well-studied HLA-B-restricted ones.

Study-wide points: Summed public TCR beta family frequency identified CMV carriers bearing the relevant HLA. Ex vivo, HLA-C-restricted CMV-specific TCR beta clonotypes prevailed over the rest of the response.

The source was CD8+ T cells from cultured PBMCs, collected from culture after CMV antigen stimulation. The sequence was obtained from a human donor in good health (CMV status not recorded). Some clones in this sample may be carry-over from other donors' samples. V is TRBV9 and J is TRBJ2-7, with TRBD1 matching 7 bases. In DNA form, the CDR3 reads TGTGCCAGCAGCTTCACAGGGGAAAGCGAGCAGTACTTC. It codes for CASSFTGESEQYF.